This T cell receptor (beta chain) was profiled in a study of blood T cells in healthy people across ages. Background on the study: Capture by template switching was about one barcoded beta molecule per two T cells.

Primers used in a second PCR of roughly 6 to 11 cycles were a sample-barcoded 5' primer and a J-beta primer mix. Each cDNA was tagged by a template-switch adaptor containing 12 random nucleotides. All samples gave at least 2.5 million CDR3-containing paired-end reads. TCRdb itself ran the 5' RACE reads through MiXCR, one entry per CDR3 protein. The table includes fewer than 750,000 distinct CDR3 sequences, 45% to 60% detected once. The CDR3 sequence is 14 residues long. Germline CDR1 and CDR2: SQVTM and ANQGSEA. The sample was blood. The chain is built from TRBV29-1 and TRBJ2-1; D tentatively fits TRBD1 or TRBD2 (5 bases each). With the DNA end fitting TRBJ2-7 better, the J assignment may be wrong. This clonotype originated in a woman aged 80 or over in good health. CDR3 bases: TGCAGCGTTGTCTTTCGGGACCGATTCTACGAGCAGTACTTC. Its translation: CSVVFRDRFYEQYF.